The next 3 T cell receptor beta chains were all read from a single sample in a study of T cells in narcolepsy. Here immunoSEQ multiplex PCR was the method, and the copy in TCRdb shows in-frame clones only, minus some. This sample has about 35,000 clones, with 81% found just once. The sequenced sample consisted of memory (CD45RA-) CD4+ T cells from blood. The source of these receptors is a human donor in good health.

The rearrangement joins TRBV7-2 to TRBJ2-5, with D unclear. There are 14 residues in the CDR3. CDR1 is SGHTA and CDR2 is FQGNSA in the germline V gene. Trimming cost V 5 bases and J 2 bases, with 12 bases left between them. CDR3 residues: CASSPAGEQETQYF. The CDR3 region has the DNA TGTGCCAGCAGCCCAGCCGGAGAACAAGAGACCCAGTACTTC.

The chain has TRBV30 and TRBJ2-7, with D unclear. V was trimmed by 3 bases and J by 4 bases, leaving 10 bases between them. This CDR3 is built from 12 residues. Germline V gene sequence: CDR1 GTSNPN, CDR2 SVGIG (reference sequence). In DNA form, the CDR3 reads TGTGCCTGGAGGGTGACCGATTACGAGCAGTACTTC. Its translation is CAWRVTDYEQYF.

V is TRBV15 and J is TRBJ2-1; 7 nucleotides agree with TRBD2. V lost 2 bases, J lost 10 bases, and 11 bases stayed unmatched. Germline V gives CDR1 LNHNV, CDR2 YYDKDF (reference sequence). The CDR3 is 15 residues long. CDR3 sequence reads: CATSRPAGKVKEQFF. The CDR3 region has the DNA TGTGCCACCAGCAGACCAGCGGGAAAGGTAAAGGAGCAGTTCTTC.